The 10 T cell receptor beta chains listed next were all sequenced from one sample in a study of cytomegalovirus exposure and HLA in healthy donors. Vbeta (60) and Jbeta (13) primers were used in the PCR. This table comes from immunoSEQ multiplex PCR, and its TCRdb copy is limited to in-frame clones, with some not included. The sample consists of 160,000 or so clones, roughly 80% of them appearing once. The sample was PBMCs. The receptors here all came from a man under 40 in good health and CMV-seronegative.

The genes are TRBV10-3 and TRBJ2-2, with TRBD2 matching 11 bases. Germline V lookup: CDR1 ENHRY, CDR2 SYGVKD. With V trimmed by 11 bases and J by 2 bases, 4 bases remained unmatched. This CDR3 region has 14 residues. This CDR3 is CAVGLADNTGELFF. Here the CDR3 DNA reads TGTGCCGTGGGACTAGCGGATAACACCGGGGAGCTGTTTTTT.

As regards this clone: This sample also contains other DNA sequences that code for the same CDR3. The chain combines TRBV5-1 with TRBJ1-5, with D possibly TRBD1 on 6 matching bases. Trimming cost V 0 bases and J 5 bases, with 9 bases left between them. CDR1 SGHRS and CDR2 YFSETQ come from the germline V gene. CDR3 size: 14 residues. The CDR3 DNA follows: TGCGCCAGCAGCTTGGAAGGGGGTGATCAGCCCCAGCATTTT. Its protein is CASSLEGGDQPQHF.

The chain combines TRBV30 with TRBJ2-5; 7 bases align to TRBD1. The closer fit of TRBJ2-7 to the DNA end suggests the J call may be wrong. The length of the CDR3 is 15 residues. The V gene's germline CDR1 is GTSNPN and CDR2 SVGIG (reference sequence). The CDR3 bases are TGTGCCTGGAGTTTAAATACGGGACAGCCCTACGAGCAGTACTTC. Amino acid sequence: CAWSLNTGQPYEQYF.

The V gene is TRBV28, the J gene TRBJ2-5; 7 bases are a match to TRBD1. Trimming at V came to 3 bases and at J to 0 bases, leaving 4 bases not matched to a gene. This CDR3 is built from 15 residues. Germline lookup yields CDR1 MDHEN and CDR2 SYDVKM. CDR3 bases: TGTGCCAGCAGTTTCGACAGGGCCGACCAAGAGACCCAGTACTTC. It yields the protein CASSFDRADQETQYF.

The J gene is TRBJ2-2, the V gene TRBV5-5, with D possibly TRBD2 on 6 matching bases. This CDR3 has 17 residues. Germline assignment: CDR1 SGHKS and CDR2 YYEKEE (reference sequence). V was clipped by 0 bases and J by 3 bases, with 15 bases between them. The CDR3 loop is CASSLVVAVGDTGELFF. DNA of the CDR3: TGTGCCAGCAGCTTGGTGGTAGCGGTTGGGGACACCGGGGAGCTGTTTTTT.

The gene calls are TRBV11-2 and TRBJ2-7; 7 nucleotides line up with TRBD2. The trim removed 0 bases at V and 4 bases at J, leaving 9 bases unmatched. The CDR3 is made up of 16 amino acids. Germline lookup yields CDR1 SGHAT and CDR2 FQNNGV. The CDR3 region is CASSLDLNSGYYEQYF. CDR3 bases: TGTGCCAGCAGCTTAGATCTCAATAGCGGGTATTACGAGCAGTACTTC.

The V gene is TRBV7-2, the J gene TRBJ2-1, with 8 bases lining up with TRBD2. The ends lost 5 bases at V and 6 bases at J; junction bases unmatched: 6. The CDR3 is 14 residues long. The germline gives CDR1 SGHTA, CDR2 FQGNSA. The CDR3 region has the DNA TGTGCCAGCAGCATGGGACTAGAATTCAATGAGCAGTTCTTC. Residues: CASSMGLEFNEQFF.

V usage is TRBV7-2 and J usage is TRBJ2-2; 12 bases are a match to TRBD1. V shed 6 bases, J shed 6 bases, and the junction held 8 bases outside the gene matches. Germline V gives CDR1 SGHTA, CDR2 FQGNSA. This CDR3 is 16 amino acids long. Here the CDR3 DNA reads TGTGCCAGCAGACGTCCGGGACAGGGGGCATCCGGGGAGCTGTTTTTT. Protein: CASRRPGQGASGELFF.

The V gene is TRBV7-9, the J gene TRBJ1-2; 7 positions agree with TRBD1. The length of the CDR3 is 15 residues. Germline lookup yields CDR1 SEHNR and CDR2 FQNEAQ (reference sequence). Unmatched junction bases numbered 15, after V lost 10 bases and J lost 4 bases. In DNA, the CDR3 is TGTGCCACGTCCTCCGGGCAGGGGGGATTCTATGGCTACACCTTC. It translates to CATSSGQGGFYGYTF.

CDR3 coding DNA: TGTCCATCCGGGACAGCCTACAATGAGCAGTTCTTC. It codes for CPSGTAYNEQFF. The genes are TRBV6-4 and TRBJ2-1; 7 bases match TRBD1. The CDR3 sequence is 12 residues long. From germline, CDR1 is MRHNA and CDR2 SNTAGT.